This TCR beta chain was retrieved from a study of vaccination and CD4 T cells after COVID-19. Looking at the study overall: There were six male and four female convalescents, and two of them were Hispanic.

This clonotype was detected only a few times. Antigen: not known. The study, taken as a whole, reports: Detection of a median about 86% of reactive clones in convalescent patients was confined to the period after vaccination.

Germline V gene lookup returns CDR1 MNHNS and CDR2 SASEGT. Trimming at V came to 6 bases and at J to 8 bases, leaving 13 bases not matched to a gene. This CDR3 has 16 amino acids. The Oncomine TCR Beta short-read assay sequenced DNA from cultured CD4+ T cells. TCRdb used MiXCR to reprocess the PCR reads, holding one entry per CDR3 protein. In the table there are about 20,000 distinct CDR3 sequences, approximately 29% of which are singletons. Treatment specified: approximately nine-day PBMC culture with coronavirus spike peptide pools or control peptides (ViraFEST assay). For ViraFEST, peptide pools expanded antigen-specific T cells, after which the TCRs were sequenced.

The V and J genes are TRBV6-1 and TRBJ1-4; 9 bases match TRBD1. This clonotype was obtained from a human donor with COVID-19. Sequenced material: cultured CD4+ T cells from blood. CDR3 nucleotides: TGTGCCAGCAGCCCGGACAGGGGAGGTATTAAGGAAAAACTGTTTTTT. Translating gives CASSPDRGGIKEKLFF.